The 20 T cell receptor beta chains below were found in one sample sequenced in a study of shared T cell receptors in the human thymus. Assay used: immunoSEQ multiplex PCR; TCRdb lists only in-frame clones, some missing. The table lists roughly 700,000 clones, roughly 90% of them singletons, with about 0.01% in the top ten. This sample was also put to use in a study of human thymus T cells.

Material for sequencing was thymocytes. Source of these receptors: a boy younger than two with a congenital heart defect.

This clone appeared once. The genes are TRBV4-3 and TRBJ2-3; possibly TRBD1 for D (5 bases). This CDR3 contains 16 residues. The germline V gene encodes CDR1 LGHNA and CDR2 YSLEER. V was pared by 0 bases and J by 1 base, with 11 bases between. Here the CDR3 DNA reads TGCGCCAGCAGCCAAGATCGGCAGGGCCGCACAGATACGCAGTATTTT. Amino acids: CASSQDRQGRTDTQYF.

The rearrangement joins TRBV14 to TRBJ2-7, with 11 positions matching TRBD1. The V and J ends lost 4 bases and 7 bases, in that order; junction bases with no gene match: 9. CDR3 length: 15 amino acids. Looked up from germline, CDR1 is SGHDN and CDR2 is FVKESK. Here the CDR3 reads CASSPAYGQGAEQYF. The CDR3 DNA follows: TGTGCCAGCAGCCCAGCCTATGGACAGGGGGCTGAGCAGTACTTC. The full variable domain, completed using reference TRBV14 and TRBJ2-7, is EAGVTQFPSHSVIEKGQTVTLRCDPISGHDNLYWYRRVMGKEIKFLLHFVKESKQDESGMPNNRFLAERTGGTYSTLKVQPAELEDSGVYFCASSPAYGQGAEQYFGPGTRLTVT.

This clone came up a few times. This chain uses TRBV27 with TRBJ2-3; TRBD2 aligns across 7 bases. Trimming at V came to 5 bases and at J to 2 bases, leaving 7 bases not matched to a gene. The CDR3 spans 15 residues. Germline V gene data show CDR1 as MNHEY and CDR2 as SMNVEV (reference sequence). CDR3 in amino acids: CASSDTGTNTDTQYF. The CDR3 DNA follows: TGTGCCAGCAGTGATACCGGGACTAACACAGATACGCAGTATTTT.

V and J are TRBV15 and TRBJ2-7; D perhaps matches TRBD2 (6 bases). This CDR3 is built from 17 residues. V dropped 0 bases and J dropped 2 bases, with 17 bases sitting between them. Per germline, CDR1 LNHNV and CDR2 YYDKDF (reference sequence). The chain's CDR3 is CATSRDPTSSATYEQYF. The CDR3 DNA is TGTGCCACCAGCAGAGACCCGACCTCTAGCGCCACCTACGAGCAGTACTTC.

The count of this clone is one. The gene calls are TRBV10-1 and TRBJ2-1; 12 nucleotides line up with TRBD2. CDR3 length: 20 amino acids. Per the germline V gene, CDR1 is WNHNN and CDR2 is SYGVQD (reference sequence). The ends lost 6 bases at V and 1 base at J; junction bases unmatched: 16. CDR3 nucleotides: TGCGCCAGCAGCAAGACTAGCGGGAGCTCGAAGCTCCGGTCCTACAATGAGCAGTTCTTC. Encoded protein: CASSKTSGSSKLRSYNEQFF.

This clone showed up just a few times. The V gene is TRBV21-1, the J gene TRBJ2-5; the table's D call TRBD2 went unverified against the DNA. TRBV21-1 is labeled a pseudogene. The CDR3 consists of 16 residues. The CDR3 region is CASTAPARACLGTQYF. DNA of the CDR3: TGTGCCAGCACCGCCCCCGCGCGGGCGTGCCTGGGGACCCAGTACTTC.

The chain carries TRBV6-6 and TRBJ2-1; D is perhaps TRBD2 (5 bases). The V gene lost 8 bases and the J gene lost 7 bases, with 12 bases spanning the gap. Germline lookup yields CDR1 MNHNY and CDR2 SVGAGI (reference sequence). CDR3 length equals 12 residues. As DNA, the CDR3 is TGTGCCAGCCAGACTATCCCAAATGAGCAGTTCTTC. Residues: CASQTIPNEQFF.

V and J are TRBV10-3 and TRBJ2-3; no definite D call. The CDR3 consists of 14 residues. CDR1 is ENHRY and CDR2 is SYGVKD in the germline V gene. Trimming took 6 bases from V and 4 from J, leaving 14 bases between them. CDR3 protein: CAISVKKEADTQYF. The CDR3 DNA is TGTGCCATCAGCGTAAAAAAAGAGGCAGATACGCAGTATTTT.

The genes are TRBV18 and TRBJ2-3, with 13 bases lining up with TRBD2. V trimming: 0 bases; J trimming: 0 bases; junction bases outside the gene matches: 6. Germline V gives CDR1 KGHSH, CDR2 LQKENI. This CDR3 comprises 19 residues. For the CDR3, the DNA is TGTGCCAGCTCACCACCAACTAGCGGGAGGGCCTATAGCACAGATACGCAGTATTTT. As protein: CASSPPTSGRAYSTDTQYF.

The chain joins TRBV2 to TRBJ2-7; 10 bases map to TRBD2. The V and J ends lost 6 bases and 4 bases, in that order; junction bases with no gene match: 9. The CDR3 runs to 15 residues. Germline assignment: CDR1 SNHLY and CDR2 FYNNEI. The CDR3 coding sequence is TGTGCCAGCAGCCCCCCCCTAGCGGGAGATTACGAGCAGTACTTC. Protein: CASSPPLAGDYEQYF.

DNA of the CDR3: TGTGCCAGCAGCACCCGGGGGGGGGCGAACTCTGGAAACACCATATATTTT. The encoded protein is CASSTRGGANSGNTIYF. This chain links TRBV11-2 with TRBJ1-3, with TRBD1 as a possible D gene (6 bases). CDR3 length equals 17 residues. The V gene's germline CDR1 is SGHAT and CDR2 FQNNGV. The ends were cut back, 5 bases at V and 0 bases at J, with 17 bases in the middle.

This clone has a single count. The genes are TRBV9 and TRBJ2-2, with 8 bases identical to TRBD2. The CDR3 totals 16 residues. Germline loops: CDR1 SGDLS, CDR2 YYNGEE. After removal of 4 bases from V and 6 bases from J, the junction contained 11 bases not matched to a gene. In DNA, the CDR3 is TGTGCCAGCAGCTCGGGGGAGTCCGGGAGGGCCGGGGAGCTGTTTTTT. This codes for CASSSGESGRAGELFF.

The chain has TRBV12-2 and TRBJ2-3; no DNA check was done on the table's D call, TRBD2. TRBV12-2 is labeled a pseudogene. CDR3 length equals 22 residues. CDR3: CASRLVIGFSGGSRGSTDTQYF. CDR3 DNA sequence: TGTGCAAGTCGCTTAGTGATTGGCTTTAGCGGGGGAAGTCGTGGTAGCACAGATACGCAGTATTTT.

V and J are TRBV12-5 and TRBJ2-1; 9 nucleotides match TRBD2. The CDR3 length is 16 residues. V gave up 0 bases and J gave up 10 bases; unmatched junction bases: 10. Germline CDR1 and CDR2: LGHNT and FRNRAP. CDR3 loop: CASGLVGGRAGYEQFF. CDR3 nucleotide sequence: TGTGCTAGTGGTTTGGTTGGCGGGAGGGCCGGCTACGAGCAGTTCTTC. Complete variable domain (other parts from reference TRBV12-5 and TRBJ2-1): DARVTQTPRHKVTEMGQEVTMRCQPILGHNTVFWYRQTMMQGLELLAYFRNRAPLDDSGMPKDRFSAEMPDATLATLKIQPSEPRDSAVYFCASGLVGGRAGYEQFFGPGTRLTVL.

This sequence joins TRBV9 and TRBJ1-2, with TRBD1 as a possible D gene (5 bases). Between the trimmed V and J ends, which lost 4 bases and 8 bases, there was a span of 21 bases. In germline, CDR1 is SGDLS, CDR2 YYNGEE. This CDR3 is 15 amino acids long. CDR3 nucleotides: TGTGCCAGCAGCTCGCCGGCGGGGGACCCCTTGGGCTACACCTTC. Translated, it gives CASSSPAGDPLGYTF.

V and J are TRBV9 and TRBJ1-4, with 7 nucleotides matching TRBD1. CDR3 length equals 15 residues. V was clipped by 0 bases and J by 7 bases; unmatched bases: 6. The germline V gene encodes CDR1 SGDLS and CDR2 YYNGEE. CDR3 coding DNA: TGTGCCAGCAGCGTAGAGGACAGGACTTCTGAAAAACTGTTTTTT. This codes for CASSVEDRTSEKLFF.

The rearrangement joins TRBV15 to TRBJ2-3; 8 bases are a match to TRBD1. V lost 3 bases to trimming and J lost 1 base; unmatched junction nucleotides: 6. The CDR3 is made up of 16 amino acids. In germline, CDR1 is LNHNV, CDR2 YYDKDF (reference sequence). This CDR3 reads CATSSEGTGGTDTQYF. The CDR3 DNA reads TGTGCCACCAGCAGTGAGGGGACAGGAGGCACAGATACGCAGTATTTT.

The gene calls are TRBV6-1 and TRBJ2-1, with D perhaps matching TRBD1 (5 bases). The CDR3 sequence is 12 residues long. Trimming left V 9 bases short and J 9 bases short, with 15 bases between. Germline V gene lookup returns CDR1 MNHNS and CDR2 SASEGT. CDR3: CASAGIGTEQFF. The CDR3 region has the DNA TGTGCCAGTGCAGGGATTGGCACTGAGCAGTTCTTC.

This clone appeared once. The chain is built from TRBV7-2 and TRBJ1-2, with 9 nucleotides matching TRBD1. Germline assignment: CDR1 SGHTA and CDR2 FQGNSA. This CDR3 has 16 residues. Losses at the gene ends were 1 base for V and 2 bases for J; bases not matched to a gene: 5. In nucleotides, the CDR3 is TGTGCCAGCAGCTTAGGGGAACAGGGGGCCAACTATGGCTACACCTTC. Translated: CASSLGEQGANYGYTF. Based on the CDR3 plus reference TRBV7-2 and TRBJ1-2, the full variable domain is GAGVSQSPSNKVTEKGKDVELRCDPISGHTALYWYRQSLGQGLEFLIYFQGNSAPDKSGLPSDRFSAERTGGSVSTLTIQRTQQEDSAVYLCASSLGEQGANYGYTFGSGTRLTVV.

The chain joins TRBV2 to TRBJ2-7; D perhaps matches TRBD2 (6 bases). This CDR3 comprises 19 residues. Germline loops: CDR1 SNHLY, CDR2 FYNNEI. Trimming took off 2 bases at V and 1 base at J, with 24 bases between the two ends. The CDR3 bases are TGTGCCAGCAGTGAAAGGCCTAGCGAGCCCTCCTGCCCGTCCTACGAGCAGTACTTC. Amino acids: CASSERPSEPSCPSYEQYF.